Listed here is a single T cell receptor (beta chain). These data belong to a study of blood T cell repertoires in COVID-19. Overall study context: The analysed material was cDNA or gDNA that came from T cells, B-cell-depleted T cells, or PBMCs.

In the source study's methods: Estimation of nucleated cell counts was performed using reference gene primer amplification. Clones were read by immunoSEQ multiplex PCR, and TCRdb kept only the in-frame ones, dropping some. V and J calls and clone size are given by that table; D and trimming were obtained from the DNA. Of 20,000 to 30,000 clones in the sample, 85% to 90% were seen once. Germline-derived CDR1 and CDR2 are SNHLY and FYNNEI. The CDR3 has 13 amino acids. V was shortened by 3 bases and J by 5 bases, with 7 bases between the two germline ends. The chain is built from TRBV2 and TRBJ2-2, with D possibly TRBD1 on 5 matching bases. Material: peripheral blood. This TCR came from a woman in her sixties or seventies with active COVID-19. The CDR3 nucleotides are TGTGCCAGCAGTGAGGCAGGGACCGGGGAGCTGTTTTTT. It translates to CASSEAGTGELFF.